The next 27 T cell receptor beta chains were all read from a single sample in a study of blood T cell repertoires in COVID-19. Sequenced by immunoSEQ multiplex PCR; TCRdb stores in-frame clones only, minus some. The sample contains around 160,000 clones, 75% to 80% of which appear only once. The sequenced sample consisted of peripheral blood. The receptors here all came from an elderly woman with acute or convalescent COVID-19.

The chain employs TRBV3-1 (or the pseudogene TRBV3-2) and TRBJ1-3; no definite D call. Germline V gene data show CDR1 as LGHDT and CDR2 as YNNKEL (reference sequence). V dropped 1 base and J dropped 3 bases, with 13 bases sitting between them. This CDR3 contains 16 residues. The CDR3: CASSQAAARHGNTIYF. CDR3 coding DNA: TGTGCCAGCAGCCAAGCGGCAGCCAGACATGGAAACACCATATATTTT.

This chain links TRBV7-9 with TRBJ2-7; 11 bases are shared with TRBD1. CDR3 length: 15 residues. Trimming at V came to 5 bases and at J to 4 bases, leaving 7 bases not matched to a gene. Germline CDR1 is SEHNR and CDR2 is FQNEAQ (reference sequence). CDR3: CASSRRDRGSYEQYF. CDR3 sequence (DNA): TGTGCCAGCAGCCGCCGGGACAGGGGGAGTTACGAGCAGTACTTC.

V is TRBV15 and J is TRBJ2-1, with 13 bases aligning to TRBD2. The CDR3 contains 17 residues. V dropped 0 bases and J dropped 7; count of bases not matched to a gene: 6. From germline, CDR1 is LNHNV and CDR2 YYDKDF (reference sequence). The CDR3 reads CATSRDRLAGGRNEQFF. The CDR3 nucleotides are TGTGCCACCAGCAGAGATCGACTAGCGGGAGGTCGTAATGAGCAGTTCTTC.

The CDR3 region is CASSLGQATYEQYF. In DNA form, the CDR3 reads TGTGCCAGCAGCTTGGGCCAGGCAACCTACGAGCAGTACTTC. This rearrangement joins TRBV5-6 to TRBJ2-7, with D unclear. The ends were cut back, 0 bases at V and 2 bases at J, with 9 bases in the middle. CDR3 size: 14 residues. Germline CDR1 SGHDT, CDR2 YYEEEE.

This chain connects TRBV19 to TRBJ1-2; the D is unclear. The CDR3 contains 13 residues. V was shortened by 9 bases and J by 8 bases, with 19 bases between the two germline ends. Germline V CDR1 and CDR2: LNHDA, SQIVND (reference sequence). CDR3 sequence: CASTGPTSGGYTF. In DNA, the CDR3 is TGTGCCAGCACCGGGCCCACAAGCGGGGGCTACACCTTC.

The V and J genes are TRBV19 and TRBJ1-5, with D uncertain. CDR3 length equals 13 residues. V dropped 3 bases and J dropped 4 bases, with 7 bases sitting between them. CDR1 is LNHDA, CDR2 SQIVND, per germline (reference sequence). The DNA of the CDR3 is TGTGCCAGTAGTATTTCGGGGAATCAGCCCCAGCATTTT. Its protein product is CASSISGNQPQHF.

This clone was counted a few times. V and J are TRBV12-3 or TRBV12-4 and TRBJ2-7, with D perhaps matching TRBD2 (6 bases). Trimming took 2 bases from V and 3 from J, leaving 8 bases between them. This CDR3 is built from 13 residues. The CDR3 loop is CASSLHGGYEQYF. The DNA of the CDR3 is TGTGCCAGCAGTTTACACGGGGGCTACGAGCAGTACTTC.

The genes are TRBV28 and TRBJ2-3; D not resolved. The CDR3 has 14 amino acids. Germline V CDR1 and CDR2: MDHEN, SYDVKM. V lost 5 bases, J lost 2 bases, and 11 bases lay in between. DNA for the CDR3: TGTGCCAGCAGTCCCCACGACACCACAGATACGCAGTATTTT. Amino acid sequence: CASSPHDTTDTQYF.

This rearrangement joins TRBV6-1 to TRBJ1-1; D is possibly TRBD1 (5 bases). CDR3 size: 15 residues. Germline CDR1 and CDR2: MNHNS and SASEGT. V was cut by 2 bases and J by 4 bases, with 14 bases left in between. CDR3 residues: CASSESRVGVTEAFF. CDR3 coding DNA: TGTGCCAGCAGTGAATCCAGGGTGGGCGTCACTGAAGCTTTCTTT.

The chain employs TRBV18 and TRBJ1-2; D is possibly TRBD1 (6 bases). Germline loops: CDR1 KGHSH, CDR2 LQKENI. Trimming cost V 2 bases and J 7 bases, with 11 bases left between them. This CDR3 region has 13 residues. CDR3 sequence: CASSPGGAGGYTF. The CDR3 nucleotides read TGTGCCAGCTCACCAGGGGGCGCCGGTGGCTACACCTTC.

This clone was counted only a few times. The V call is TRBV3-1 (or the pseudogene TRBV3-2), the J call TRBJ2-2, with 11 bases that match TRBD2. Germline CDR1 reads LGHDT; CDR2 reads YNNKEL (reference sequence). V lost 5 bases, J lost 0 bases, and 5 bases stayed unmatched. The length of the CDR3 is 17 residues. The CDR3: CASSKLAGATNTGELFF. The CDR3 DNA reads TGTGCCAGCAGCAAACTAGCGGGGGCCACGAACACCGGGGAGCTGTTTTTT.

The chain joins TRBV2 to TRBJ1-5; 9 positions match TRBD1. The V and J ends lost 4 bases and 7 bases, in that order; junction bases with no gene match: 2. Germline-derived CDR1 and CDR2 are SNHLY and FYNNEI. This CDR3 has 13 amino acids. CDR3 nucleotide sequence: TGTGCCAGCAGTGGCACAGGGGGCCAGCCCCAGCATTTT. Amino acids: CASSGTGGQPQHF.

V and J are TRBV2 and TRBJ1-4; 12 nucleotides align to TRBD1. The CDR3 loop spans 15 amino acids. V lost 4 bases and J lost 10; bases outside the gene matches: 7. Germline V gene lookup returns CDR1 SNHLY and CDR2 FYNNEI. CDR3 sequence reads: CASSVEGTGGSKLFF. The CDR3, as DNA: TGTGCCAGCAGTGTAGAGGGGACAGGGGGCTCAAAACTGTTTTTT.

This clone came up a few times. V gene TRBV19 combines with J gene TRBJ1-3; 10 bases align to TRBD1. Germline V gene lookup returns CDR1 LNHDA and CDR2 SQIVND (reference sequence). CDR3 length: 17 amino acids. The V segment lost 8 bases and the J segment 6 bases; nucleotides outside the gene matches: 16. The CDR3: CASSTRRSGTGANTIYF. In nucleotides, the CDR3 is TGTGCCAGTTCGACCCGCAGGTCCGGGACAGGGGCAAACACCATATATTTT.

The chain links TRBV13 to TRBJ1-6; possible D gene TRBD1, 5 bases. V shed 4 bases and J shed 0 bases, with 19 bases lying between them. CDR1 and CDR2 from the germline V gene are PRHDT and FYEKMQ (reference sequence). CDR3 length equals 19 residues. The CDR3 loop is CASSSPRQGTGSYNSPLHF. CDR3 nucleotides: TGTGCCAGCAGCTCCCCGCGTCAGGGCACAGGCTCCTATAATTCACCCCTCCACTTT.

This sequence joins TRBV6-4 and TRBJ1-1; D not resolved. CDR1 and CDR2 from the germline V gene are MRHNA and SNTAGT. The CDR3 runs to 14 residues. The ends were cut back, 5 bases at V and 0 bases at J, with 10 bases in the middle. The CDR3 DNA reads TGTGCCAGCAGTCCCGGGAACTTGAACACTGAAGCTTTCTTT. Amino acid sequence: CASSPGNLNTEAFF.

The CDR3 sequence is CASSQVAGGVTDTQYF. The CDR3 DNA sequence: TGTGCCAGCAGCCAAGTGGCGGGGGGGGTCACAGATACGCAGTATTTT. V is TRBV3-1 (or the pseudogene TRBV3-2) and J is TRBJ2-3; 9 bases are a match to TRBD2. This CDR3 has 16 amino acids. Unmatched junction bases numbered 4, after V lost 1 base and J lost 2 bases. CDR1 and CDR2 from the germline V gene are LGHDT and YNNKEL (reference sequence).

The CDR3 is CASILPGRGETQYF. CDR3 in DNA: TGTGCCAGCATCCTTCCGGGGCGGGGAGAGACCCAGTACTTC. The chain combines TRBV2 with TRBJ2-5; D might be TRBD2 (6 bases). Germline V gives CDR1 SNHLY, CDR2 FYNNEI. The CDR3 has 14 residues. The V end was cut by 7 bases, the J end by 4 bases, with 16 bases between.

The chain uses TRBV6-5 and TRBJ1-1, with a weak D call TRBD1 (5 bases). There are 14 residues in the CDR3. The germline V and J ends were trimmed by 4 bases and 1 base, with 10 bases remaining between them. Germline V gene sequence: CDR1 MNHEY, CDR2 SVGAGI. The CDR3 is CASSLVGGNTEAFF. The CDR3 DNA follows: TGTGCCAGCAGTTTAGTCGGGGGGAACACTGAAGCTTTCTTT.

V usage is TRBV10-2 and J usage is TRBJ1-2; perhaps TRBD1 as D (5 bases). Between the trimmed V and J ends, which lost 0 bases and 3 bases, there was a span of 11 bases. The CDR3 sequence is 15 residues long. From germline, CDR1 is WSHSY and CDR2 SAAADI. The chain's CDR3 is CASSESTRAYYGYTF. For the CDR3, the DNA is TGCGCCAGCAGTGAGTCGACCAGGGCCTACTATGGCTACACCTTC.

V and J are TRBV4-1 and TRBJ1-3; no definite D call. V was trimmed by 1 base and J by 0 bases, leaving 7 bases between them. This CDR3 contains 15 residues. From germline, CDR1 is MGHRA and CDR2 YSYEKL. The CDR3 bases are TGCGCCAGCAGCCAAGGGCCAGTCTCTGGAAACACCATATATTTT. Translated: CASSQGPVSGNTIYF.

The CDR3 nucleotides read TGTGCCAGCAGTGAAATGGGACAGGTAAATCAGCCCCAGCATTTT. Translating it yields CASSEMGQVNQPQHF. The rearrangement uses TRBV2 and TRBJ1-5; 8 positions match TRBD1. The CDR3 contains 15 residues. Trimming took 2 bases from V and 4 from J; bases not matched to a gene: 4. Per germline, CDR1 SNHLY and CDR2 FYNNEI.

A few counts support this clone. The chain joins TRBV4-1 to TRBJ1-1, with a tentative D call TRBD1 (6 bases). Germline assignment: CDR1 MGHRA and CDR2 YSYEKL. V was trimmed by 3 bases and J by 2 bases, leaving 16 bases between them. The CDR3 has 16 amino acids. The CDR3, as DNA: TGCGCCAGCAGCCAGCACCCGGGGGGCGTCAACACTGAAGCTTTCTTT. Its protein is CASSQHPGGVNTEAFF.

The rearrangement joins TRBV6-5 to TRBJ1-1; 7 positions match TRBD1. The CDR3 has 15 residues. Unmatched junction bases numbered 10, after V lost 8 bases and J lost 1 base. Per the germline V gene, CDR1 is MNHEY and CDR2 is SVGAGI. The CDR3 coding sequence is TGTGCCAGCTCCCAAGGGACAGTCCCGAACACTGAAGCTTTCTTT. This codes for CASSQGTVPNTEAFF.

The genes are TRBV3-1 (or the pseudogene TRBV3-2) and TRBJ2-3; 8 nucleotides line up with TRBD2. CDR3 length: 16 amino acids. V lost 1 base, J lost 2 bases, and 5 bases stayed unmatched. The germline gives CDR1 LGHDT, CDR2 YNNKEL (reference sequence). CDR3 DNA sequence: TGTGCCAGCAGCCAAGGGGGTAGCGGGATCACAGATACGCAGTATTTT. It is translated as CASSQGGSGITDTQYF.

The genes are TRBV3-1 (or the pseudogene TRBV3-2) and TRBJ2-2; 7 nucleotides agree with TRBD1. Trimming took 6 bases from V and 5 from J; bases not matched to a gene: 9. This CDR3 comprises 15 residues. Per germline, CDR1 LGHDT and CDR2 YNNKEL (reference sequence). The CDR3 DNA follows: TGTGCCAGCAGTATACAGGGGTTCAAGACCGGGGAGCTGTTTTTT. Amino acids: CASSIQGFKTGELFF.

The chain recombines TRBV28 with TRBJ2-1; D is perhaps TRBD1 (6 bases). The CDR3 length is 10 residues. V dropped 8 bases and J dropped 8 bases, with 7 bases sitting between them. Germline values: CDR1 MDHEN, CDR2 SYDVKM. CDR3 residues: CASGGHEQFF. For the CDR3, the DNA is TGTGCCAGCGGGGGCCATGAGCAGTTCTTC.